Below are 20 T cell receptor beta chains sequenced from a single sample in a study of blood T cell repertoires in COVID-19. The table came from immunoSEQ multiplex PCR; TCRdb's copy has only in-frame clones and leaves some out. This sample has fewer than 350,000 clones; approximately 85% occur once, and the top ten carry just over 7%. Sequences were obtained from peripheral blood. The receptors come from a human donor in a cohort sampled during active COVID-19.

This clone came up once. The rearrangement links TRBV30 to TRBJ1-2, with 8 nucleotides matching TRBD1. The CDR3 consists of 13 residues. Unmatched junction bases numbered 2, after V lost 3 bases and J lost 2 bases. Germline-derived CDR1 and CDR2 are GTSNPN and SVGIG (reference sequence). DNA of the CDR3: TGTGCCTGGAGATACAGGGGGAACTATGGCTACACCTTC. Its protein product is CAWRYRGNYGYTF.

The rearrangement joins TRBV7-9 to TRBJ2-2; 8 bases map to TRBD2. The CDR3 sequence is 16 residues long. J gave up 5 bases and V 3 bases, and 8 bases lay outside the gene matches. Germline loops: CDR1 SEHNR, CDR2 FQNEAQ (reference sequence). CDR3 DNA sequence: TGTGCCAGCAGCTTCCGGGGGGGCGATCGGACCGGGGAGCTGTTTTTT. Translating gives CASSFRGGDRTGELFF.

The CDR3, as DNA: TGTGCCAGCAGCCGCATAAACAGGGCCACTGAAGCTTTCTTT. Translating gives CASSRINRATEAFF. The chain carries TRBV3-1 (or the pseudogene TRBV3-2) and TRBJ1-1; possibly TRBD1 for D (6 bases). Germline-derived CDR1 and CDR2 are LGHDT and YNNKEL (reference sequence). This CDR3 comprises 14 residues. V was trimmed by 4 bases and J by 4 bases, leaving 13 bases between them.

The chain recombines TRBV18 with TRBJ1-2; 11 nucleotides line up with TRBD1. V dropped 6 bases and J dropped 13; count of bases not matched to a gene: 13. There are 14 residues in the CDR3. Per the germline V gene, CDR1 is KGHSH and CDR2 is LQKENI. This chain's CDR3 is CASSRSDRGQILTF. The CDR3 DNA reads TGTGCCAGCTCCCGTTCGGACAGGGGGCAAATTCTCACCTTC. The whole variable domain, remainder taken from reference TRBV18 and TRBJ1-2, is NAGVMQNPRHLVRRRGQEARLRCSPMKGHSHVYWYRQLPEEGLKFMVYLQKENIIDESGMPKERFSAEFPKEGPSILRIQQVVRGDSAAYFCASSRSDRGQILTFGSGTRLTVV.

The chain has TRBV19 and TRBJ1-1, with TRBD1 matching over 9 bases. The V segment lost 1 base and the J segment 7 bases; nucleotides outside the gene matches: 7. The CDR3 consists of 15 residues. Germline V gene sequence: CDR1 LNHDA, CDR2 SQIVND (reference sequence). The CDR3 DNA is TGTGCCAGTAGTATAGGGAGGGACAGGGCTGGTGAAGCTTTCTTT. This codes for CASSIGRDRAGEAFF.

This clone was seen once. The gene calls are TRBV6-5 and TRBJ1-5; D is possibly TRBD1 (6 bases). The CDR3 has 13 residues. CDR1 and CDR2 (germline): MNHEY, SVGAGI. The V gene lost 7 bases and the J gene lost 8 bases, with 15 bases spanning the gap. The CDR3: CASNLDRMEPQHF. In DNA, the CDR3 is TGTGCCAGCAACCTAGACAGGATGGAGCCCCAGCATTTT.

V and J are TRBV20-1 and TRBJ2-7; TRBD2 might be the D (5 bases). CDR1 is DFQATT and CDR2 is SNEGSKA in the germline V gene (reference sequence). The V end was cut by 1 base, the J end by 6 bases, with 7 bases between. CDR3 length equals 11 residues. The CDR3 is CSARVALEQYF. CDR3 bases: TGCAGTGCTAGAGTAGCGCTCGAGCAGTACTTC.

The V gene is TRBV2, the J gene TRBJ1-2; TRBD1 is a possible D gene (6 bases). CDR1 is SNHLY and CDR2 is FYNNEI in the germline V gene. The CDR3 consists of 14 residues. Trimming cost V 6 bases and J 6 bases, with 17 bases left between them. CDR3 sequence reads: CASSWTDPYDGYTF. In DNA form, the CDR3 reads TGTGCCAGCAGCTGGACAGACCCATATGATGGCTACACCTTC.

The V gene is TRBV4-1, the J gene TRBJ2-7; no firm D call. This CDR3 contains 15 residues. CDR1 MGHRA and CDR2 YSYEKL come from the germline V gene. V lost 1 base and J 0 bases, leaving 10 bases between the germline ends. CDR3 nucleotides: TGCGCCAGCAGCCAAGCTTCTAAGAGCTCCTACGAGCAGTACTTC. Protein sequence: CASSQASKSSYEQYF.

CDR3 residues: CASSQLGGHTF. CDR3 coding DNA: TGTGCCAGCAGCCAATTAGGGGGACATACCTTC. The V and J genes are TRBV3-1 (or the pseudogene TRBV3-2) and TRBJ1-2; tentative D call: TRBD1 (6 bases). Germline CDR1 is LGHDT and CDR2 is YNNKEL (reference sequence). The CDR3 is 11 residues long. The V and J ends lost 2 bases and 14 bases respectively, with 12 bases between them.

The genes are TRBV7-9 and TRBJ1-1, with TRBD1 identical over 7 bases. Losses at the gene ends were 1 base for V and 7 bases for J; bases not matched to a gene: 6. This CDR3 region has 14 residues. The germline gives CDR1 SEHNR, CDR2 FQNEAQ (reference sequence). The CDR3 region has the DNA TGTGCCAGCAGCTTAGGGGGACAGAGAATTGAAGCTTTCTTT. This sequence encodes CASSLGGQRIEAFF.

The chain combines TRBV7-8 with TRBJ2-3; 9 bases are a match to TRBD1. Germline-derived CDR1 and CDR2 are SGHVS and FQNEAQ. The CDR3 consists of 15 residues. V lost 1 base, J lost 5 bases, and 4 bases stayed unmatched. CDR3 DNA: TGTGCCAGCAGCTTAGGGGACAGGGACATAGATACGCAGTATTTT. This gives the protein CASSLGDRDIDTQYF.

Of note for this clone: One end of the junction varies from germline; a read error may be responsible. This chain connects TRBV4-1 to TRBJ1-1, with D perhaps TRBD1 (5 bases). Germline values: CDR1 MGHRA, CDR2 YSYEKL. The CDR3 is made up of 13 amino acids. The CDR3 DNA reads as TGCGCCAGGAGCCAAGGGGAGGAAAGGGAAGCTTTCTTT. It encodes CARSQGEEREAFF.

This clone was recorded only once. V is TRBV19 and J is TRBJ2-3, with 10 bases that match TRBD1. After removal of 5 bases from V and 3 bases from J, the junction contained 8 bases not matched to a gene. Germline CDR1 LNHDA, CDR2 SQIVND (reference sequence). CDR3 size: 16 residues. The CDR3 coding sequence is TGTGCCAGTAGTGGCGGACAGGGGGTGGGTACAGATACGCAGTATTTT. It specifies CASSGGQGVGTDTQYF. Complete variable domain (other parts from reference TRBV19 and TRBJ2-3): DGGITQSPKYLFRKEGQNVTLSCEQNLNHDAMYWYRQDPGQGLRLIYYSQIVNDFQKGDIAEGYSVSREKKESFPLTVTSAQKNPTAFYLCASSGGQGVGTDTQYFGPGTRLTVL.

The genes are TRBV2 and TRBJ1-2; TRBD1 agrees at 10 bases. In germline, CDR1 is SNHLY, CDR2 FYNNEI. Germline trimming cut 2 bases from V and 7 bases from J; bases unmatched to any gene: 4. The CDR3 consists of 14 residues. The CDR3 region has the DNA TGTGCCAGCAGTGAAAGTGGACAGGGGGGTGGCTACACCTTC. Translated: CASSESGQGGGYTF.

The chain links TRBV12-5 to TRBJ2-3; D may be TRBD2 (6 bases). CDR1 is LGHNT and CDR2 is FRNRAP in the germline V gene. CDR3 length: 13 amino acids. With 10 bases removed from V and 4 bases from J, the gap between germline ends came to 15 bases. The CDR3 reads CATRLDSADTQYF. CDR3 sequence (DNA): TGTGCTACCCGACTAGATTCGGCAGATACGCAGTATTTT.

The chain recombines TRBV24-1 with TRBJ1-1; D ambiguous. Trimming removed 5 bases at V and 6 bases at J, with 12 bases between. This CDR3 contains 13 residues. The germline gives CDR1 KGHDR, CDR2 SFDVKD. CDR3 bases: TGTGCCACCAGTGGGCCGGGTTTCGCTGAAGCTTTCTTT. Translation: CATSGPGFAEAFF.

V usage is TRBV9 and J usage is TRBJ1-5, with unresolved D. The CDR3 sequence is 14 residues long. Germline values: CDR1 SGDLS, CDR2 YYNGEE. The ends were cut back, 0 bases at V and 4 bases at J, with 8 bases in the middle. CDR3 sequence: CASSVDSHNQPQHF. CDR3 nucleotides: TGTGCCAGCAGCGTAGATTCCCATAATCAGCCCCAGCATTTT.

The rearrangement uses TRBV27 and TRBJ2-5; the match to TRBD1 covers 9 bases. Germline values: CDR1 MNHEY, CDR2 SMNVEV (reference sequence). This CDR3 region has 11 residues. Trimming at V came to 10 bases and at J to 5 bases, leaving 2 bases not matched to a gene. In DNA, the CDR3 is TGTGCCACAGGACAGGGGGAGACCCAGTACTTC. This codes for CATGQGETQYF.

The chain is built from TRBV9 and TRBJ2-3; 12 bases fit TRBD2. Germline lookup yields CDR1 SGDLS and CDR2 YYNGEE. After removal of 3 bases from V and 7 bases from J, the junction contained 3 bases not matched to a gene. The CDR3 is made up of 14 amino acids. In DNA, the CDR3 is TGTGCCAGCAGCGCCACTAGCGGGGGGTATACGCAGTATTTT. Residues: CASSATSGGYTQYF. The full variable domain, its missing parts supplied by reference TRBV9 and TRBJ2-3, is DSGVTQTPKHLITATGQRVTLRCSPRSGDLSVYWYQQSLDQGLQFLIQYYNGEERAKGNILERFSAQQFPDLHSELNLSSLELGDSALYFCASSATSGGYTQYFGPGTRLTVL.